Listed below are T cell receptor beta chains from one sample, sequenced in a study of blood T cell repertoires in COVID-19. Assay: immunoSEQ multiplex PCR; the TCRdb copy retains only in-frame clones and omits some. The table has 55,000 to 70,000 clones, roughly 92% seen once. Sequencing used peripheral blood. The receptors were sampled from a human donor in a cohort sampled during active COVID-19. Each CDR3 is given with its conserved first and last residue. The D gene is left open where the match is weak. Part of the rows lack a size; the others show once, few, many or a class for expanded clones.

>TRBV11-1|TRBD1|TRBJ2-1|NA
TGTGCCAGCAGCTTAATCGGGACAGTACACAATGAGCAGTTCTTC
CASSLIGTVHNEQFF
>TRBV6-1|NA|TRBJ2-5|NA
TGTGCCAGCAGTGAAATACCAGGGACTTCGGAGACCCAGTACTTC
CASSEIPGTSETQYF
>TRBV4-1|TRBD2|TRBJ2-2|once
TGCGCCAGCAGCCAAGCACTGCGGGGGGTAAGCACCGGGGAGCTGTTTTTT
CASSQALRGVSTGELFF
>TRBV3-1/TRBV3-2|TRBD2|TRBJ2-5|NA
TGTGCCAGCAGCCGTAGCGGGGCCCAAGAGACCCAGTACTTC
CASSRSGAQETQYF
>TRBV27|NA|TRBJ2-7|few
TGTGCCAGCAGTTACTTCAACGAGCAGTACTTC
CASSYFNEQYF
>TRBV2|TRBD1|TRBJ2-4|NA
TGTGCCAGCAGTCAGGGACAGGGGCTAACCAAAAACATTCAGTACTTC
CASSQGQGLTKNIQYF
>TRBV6-5|NA|TRBJ2-1|NA
TGTGCCAGCATGACTAGGTCCTACAATGAGCAGTTCTTC
CASMTRSYNEQFF
>TRBV9|NA|TRBJ2-5|NA
TGTGCCAGCAGCGTAGGGCCAGGGGATCAAGAGACCCAGTACTTC
CASSVGPGDQETQYF
>TRBV4-1|NA|TRBJ1-3|NA
TGCGCCAGCAGCCAGATCGGGGGAACTGGAAACACCATATATTTT
CASSQIGGTGNTIYF
>TRBV7-8|TRBD1|TRBJ2-1|NA
TGTGCCAGCAGCCAACGTCGGGACAGCTACAATGAGCAGTTCTTC
CASSQRRDSYNEQFF
>TRBV3-1/TRBV3-2|NA|TRBJ2-3|NA
TGTGCCAGCAGCCAAGATATCGAGTTCGCAGATACGCAGTATTTT
CASSQDIEFADTQYF
>TRBV19|NA|TRBJ2-6|NA
TGTGCCAGTAGTATAGGAACCGCGTTCCCCAACGTCCTGACTTTC
CASSIGTAFPNVLTF
>TRBV9|TRBD1|TRBJ1-6|NA
TGTGCCAGCAGCGTAGGGGGACAGGCGGCTTCACCCCTCCACTTT
CASSVGGQAASPLHF
>TRBV7-9|NA|TRBJ1-1|NA
TGTGCCAGCAGCGGGGGGTCGGGCACTGAAGCTTTCTTT
CASSGGSGTEAFF
>TRBV7-9|NA|TRBJ1-1|NA
TGTGCCAGCAGCTTTGGGCCCCGGGAAGCAGCTTTCTTT
CASSFGPREAAFF
>TRBV28|TRBD2|TRBJ2-3|NA
TGTGCCAGCAGCTCTCCTTCTTTCGCGGGGGGGCAGACAGATACGCAGTATTTT
CASSSPSFAGGQTDTQYF
>TRBV6-1|NA|TRBJ1-2|few
TGTGCCAGCAGTGAAAGGCGGCAGATAGTTAACTATGGCTACACCTTC
CASSERRQIVNYGYTF
>TRBV30|TRBD2|TRBJ2-1|NA
TGTGCCTGGAAAGAGCGGACTAGCTCCTACAATGAGCAGTTCTTC
CAWKERTSSYNEQFF
>TRBV7-2|TRBD2|TRBJ2-5|NA
TGTGCCAGCAGCAACCGGCTAGCAGCGGGGAGTGGGACCCAGTACTTC
CASSNRLAAGSGTQYF